This T cell receptor (beta chain) was retrieved from a study of cytomegalovirus exposure and HLA in healthy donors. The primer mix had 60 Vbeta and 13 Jbeta primers. Some clones are missing from TCRdb's copy, which holds only in-frame ones; the method was immunoSEQ multiplex PCR. The sample includes 100,000 to 150,000 clones, 74% of them seen just once. Losses at the gene ends were 3 bases for V and 6 bases for J; bases not matched to a gene: 3. Germline CDR1 is SQVTM and CDR2 is ANQGSEA. The CDR3 loop spans 13 amino acids. V gene TRBV29-1 combines with J gene TRBJ2-4; 9 bases are shared with TRBD1. Sequenced material: PBMCs. The source is a man in his forties or fifties in good health and CMV-seropositive. CDR3 DNA sequence: TGCAGCGTTGACTTGACAGGGGGAAACATTCAGTACTTC. The encoded protein is CSVDLTGGNIQYF.